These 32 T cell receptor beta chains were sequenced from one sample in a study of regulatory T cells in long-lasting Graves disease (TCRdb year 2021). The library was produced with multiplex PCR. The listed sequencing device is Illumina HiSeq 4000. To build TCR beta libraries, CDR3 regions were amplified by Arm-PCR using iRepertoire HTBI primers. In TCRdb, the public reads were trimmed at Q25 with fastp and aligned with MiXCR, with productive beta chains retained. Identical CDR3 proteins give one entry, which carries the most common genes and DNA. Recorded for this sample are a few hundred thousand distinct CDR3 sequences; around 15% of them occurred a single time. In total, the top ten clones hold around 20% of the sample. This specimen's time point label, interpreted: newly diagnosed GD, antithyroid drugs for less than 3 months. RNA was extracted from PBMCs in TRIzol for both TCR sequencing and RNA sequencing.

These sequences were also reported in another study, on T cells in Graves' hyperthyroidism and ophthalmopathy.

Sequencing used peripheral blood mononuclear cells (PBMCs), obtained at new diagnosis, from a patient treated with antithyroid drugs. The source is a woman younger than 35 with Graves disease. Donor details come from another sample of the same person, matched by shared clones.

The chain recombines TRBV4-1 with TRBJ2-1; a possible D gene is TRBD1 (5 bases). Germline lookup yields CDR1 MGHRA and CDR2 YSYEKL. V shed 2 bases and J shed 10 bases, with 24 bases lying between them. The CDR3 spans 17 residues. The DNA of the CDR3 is TGCGCCAGCAGCCAAATCATAGCAGGGATCCGCGTAGGGGAGCAGTTCTTC. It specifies CASSQIIAGIRVGEQFF.

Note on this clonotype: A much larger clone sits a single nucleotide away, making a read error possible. The CDR3 reads CASSSSLLQGAPAGTSF. CDR3 in DNA: TGTGCCAGCAGTTCCAGTCTTCTACAAGGGGCCCCGGCGGGGACTTCCTTT. The chain recombines TRBV28 with TRBJ1-1; possible D gene TRBD1, 5 bases. Germline V gene sequence: CDR1 MDHEN, CDR2 SYDVKM. The CDR3 runs to 17 residues. Full variable domain (outside the CDR3, taken from reference TRBV28 and TRBJ1-1): DVKVTQSSRYLVKRTGEKVFLECVQDMDHENMFWYRQDPGLGLRLIYFSYDVKMKEKGDIPEGYSVSREKKERFSLILESASTNQTSMYLCASSSSLLQGAPAGTSFGQGTRLTVV.

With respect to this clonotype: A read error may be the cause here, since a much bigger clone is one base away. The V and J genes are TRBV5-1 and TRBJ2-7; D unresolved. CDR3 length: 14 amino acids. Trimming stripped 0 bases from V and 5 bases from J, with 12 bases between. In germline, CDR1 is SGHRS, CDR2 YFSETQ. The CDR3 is CASSLDDPYNEQYF. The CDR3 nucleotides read TGCGCCAGCAGCTTGGACGACCCTTATAACGAGCAGTACTTC.

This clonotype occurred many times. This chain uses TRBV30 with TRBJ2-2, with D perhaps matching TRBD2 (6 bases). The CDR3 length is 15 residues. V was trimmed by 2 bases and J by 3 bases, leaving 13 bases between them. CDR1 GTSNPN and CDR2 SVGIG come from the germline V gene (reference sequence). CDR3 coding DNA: TGTGCCTGGAGTCTAACTAGCTGGGACACCGGGGAGCTGTTTTTT. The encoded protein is CAWSLTSWDTGELFF.

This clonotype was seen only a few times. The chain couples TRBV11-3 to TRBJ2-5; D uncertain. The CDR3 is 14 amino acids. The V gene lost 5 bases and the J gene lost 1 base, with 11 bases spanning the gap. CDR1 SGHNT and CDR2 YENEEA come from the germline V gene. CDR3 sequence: CASSPLAVQETQYF. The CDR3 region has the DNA TGTGCCAGCAGCCCGTTGGCGGTCCAAGAGACCCAGTACTTC.

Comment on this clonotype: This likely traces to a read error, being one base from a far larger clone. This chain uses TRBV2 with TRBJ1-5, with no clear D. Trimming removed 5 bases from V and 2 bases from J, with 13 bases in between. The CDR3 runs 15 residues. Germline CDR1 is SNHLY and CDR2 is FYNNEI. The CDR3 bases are TGTGCCAGCAGTTACGCGGGGTTAGGCAATCAGCCCCAGCATTTT. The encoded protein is CASSYAGLGNQPQHF.

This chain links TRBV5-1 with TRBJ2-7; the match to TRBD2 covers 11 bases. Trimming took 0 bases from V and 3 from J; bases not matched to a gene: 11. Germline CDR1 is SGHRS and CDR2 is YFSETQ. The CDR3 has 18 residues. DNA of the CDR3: TGCGCCAGCAGCTTGGAACTAGCGGGAGTTGCTCGCAACTACGAGCAGTACTTC. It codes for CASSLELAGVARNYEQYF.

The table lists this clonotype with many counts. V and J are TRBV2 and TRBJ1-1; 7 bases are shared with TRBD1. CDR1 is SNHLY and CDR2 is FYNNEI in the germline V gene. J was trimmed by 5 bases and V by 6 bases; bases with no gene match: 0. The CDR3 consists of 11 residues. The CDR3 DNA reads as TGTGCCAGCAGGGGACAGACTGAAGCTTTCTTT. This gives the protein CASRGQTEAFF. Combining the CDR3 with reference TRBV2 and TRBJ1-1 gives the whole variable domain EPEVTQTPSHQVTQMGQEVILRCVPISNHLYFYWYRQILGQKVEFLVSFYNNEISEKSEIFDDQFSVERPDGSNFTLKIRSTKLEDSAMYFCASRGQTEAFFGQGTRLTVV.

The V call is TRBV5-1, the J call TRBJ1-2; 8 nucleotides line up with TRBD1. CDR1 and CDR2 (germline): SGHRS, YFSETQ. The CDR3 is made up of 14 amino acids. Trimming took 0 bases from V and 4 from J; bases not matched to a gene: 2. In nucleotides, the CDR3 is TGCGCCAGCAGCTTGGAGGGACAGGCCTATGGCTACACCTTC. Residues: CASSLEGQAYGYTF. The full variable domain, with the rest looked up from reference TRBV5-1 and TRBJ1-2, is KAGVTQTPRYLIKTRGQQVTLSCSPISGHRSVSWYQQTPGQGLQFLFEYFSETQRNKGNFPGRFSGRQFSNSRSEMNVSTLELGDSALYLCASSLEGQAYGYTFGSGTRLTVV.

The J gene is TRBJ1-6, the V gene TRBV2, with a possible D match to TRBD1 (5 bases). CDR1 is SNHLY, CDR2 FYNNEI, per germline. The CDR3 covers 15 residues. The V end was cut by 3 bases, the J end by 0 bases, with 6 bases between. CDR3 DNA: TGTGCCAGCAGTGAGGGGGACTCCTATAATTCACCCCTCCACTTT. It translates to CASSEGDSYNSPLHF. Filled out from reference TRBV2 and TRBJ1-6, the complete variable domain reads EPEVTQTPSHQVTQMGQEVILRCVPISNHLYFYWYRQILGQKVEFLVSFYNNEISEKSEIFDDQFSVERPDGSNFTLKIRSTKLEDSAMYFCASSEGDSYNSPLHFGNGTRLTVT.

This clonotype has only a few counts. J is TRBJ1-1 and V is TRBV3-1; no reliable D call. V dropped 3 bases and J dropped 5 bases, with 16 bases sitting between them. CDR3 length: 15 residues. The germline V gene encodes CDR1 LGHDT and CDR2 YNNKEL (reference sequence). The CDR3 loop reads CASSQDPATKTEAFF. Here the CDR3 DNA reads TGTGCCAGCAGCCAGGACCCAGCCACAAAGACTGAAGCTTTCTTT. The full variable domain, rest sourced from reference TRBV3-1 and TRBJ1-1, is DTAVSQTPKYLVTQMGNDKSIKCEQNLGHDTMYWYKQDSKKFLKIMFSYNNKELIINETVPNRFSPKSPDKAHLNLHINSLELGDSAVYFCASSQDPATKTEAFFGQGTRLTVV.

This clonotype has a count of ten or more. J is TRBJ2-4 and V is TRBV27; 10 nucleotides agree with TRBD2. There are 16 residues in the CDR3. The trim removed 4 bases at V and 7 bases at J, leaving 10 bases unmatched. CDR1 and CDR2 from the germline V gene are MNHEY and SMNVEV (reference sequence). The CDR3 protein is CASSSEAGGGRNIQYF. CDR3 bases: TGTGCCAGCAGTTCCGAAGCGGGGGGGGGTAGGAACATTCAGTACTTC.

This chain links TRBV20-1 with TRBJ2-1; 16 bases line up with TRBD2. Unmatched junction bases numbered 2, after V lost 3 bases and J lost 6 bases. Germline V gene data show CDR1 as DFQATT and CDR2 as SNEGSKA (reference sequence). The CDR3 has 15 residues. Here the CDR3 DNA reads TGCAGTGCTAGTGGGACTAGCGGGAGGGTCAATGAGCAGTTCTTC. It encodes CSASGTSGRVNEQFF.

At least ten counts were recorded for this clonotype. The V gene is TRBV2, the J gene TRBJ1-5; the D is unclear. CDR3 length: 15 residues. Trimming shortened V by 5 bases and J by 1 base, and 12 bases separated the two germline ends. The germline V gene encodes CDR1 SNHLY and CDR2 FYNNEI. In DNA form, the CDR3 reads TGTGCCAGCAGTTTTGAGGGAGTGAGCAATCAGCCCCAGCATTTT. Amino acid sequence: CASSFEGVSNQPQHF. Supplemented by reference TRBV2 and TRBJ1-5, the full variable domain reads EPEVTQTPSHQVTQMGQEVILRCVPISNHLYFYWYRQILGQKVEFLVSFYNNEISEKSEIFDDQFSVERPDGSNFTLKIRSTKLEDSAMYFCASSFEGVSNQPQHFGDGTRLSIL.

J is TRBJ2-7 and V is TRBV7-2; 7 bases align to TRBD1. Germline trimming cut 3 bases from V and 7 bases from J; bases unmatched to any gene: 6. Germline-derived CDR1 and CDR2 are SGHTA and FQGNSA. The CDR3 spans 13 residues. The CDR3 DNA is TGTGCCAGCAGCTTCCAGGGGGTGGGGGAGCAGTACTTC. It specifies CASSFQGVGEQYF.

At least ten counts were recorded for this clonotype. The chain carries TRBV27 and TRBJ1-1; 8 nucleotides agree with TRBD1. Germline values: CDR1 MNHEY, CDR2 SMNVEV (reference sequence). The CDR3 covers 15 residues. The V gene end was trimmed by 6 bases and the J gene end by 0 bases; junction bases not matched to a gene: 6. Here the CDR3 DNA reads TGTGCCAGCAGCACCAGGGGGCAAATGAACACTGAAGCTTTCTTT. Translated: CASSTRGQMNTEAFF.

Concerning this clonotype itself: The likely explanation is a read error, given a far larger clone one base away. The CDR3 spells CASSRRTGRLFF. Written as DNA, the CDR3 is TGTGCCAGCAGCCGCCGGACAGGGCGGCTGTTTTTT. The rearrangement uses TRBV7-3 and TRBJ1-4, with 8 bases fitting TRBD1. J lost 14 bases, V lost 5 bases, and 7 bases had no gene match. Germline V gene sequence: CDR1 SGHTA, CDR2 FQGTGA. The length of the CDR3 is 12 residues.

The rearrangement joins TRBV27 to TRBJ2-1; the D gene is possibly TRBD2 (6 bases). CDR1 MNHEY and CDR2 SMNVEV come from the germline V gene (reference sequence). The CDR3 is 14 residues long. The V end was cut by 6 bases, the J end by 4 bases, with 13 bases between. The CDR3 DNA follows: TGTGCCAGCAGAGGACTGGAGGGTTACAATGAGCAGTTCTTC. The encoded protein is CASRGLEGYNEQFF.

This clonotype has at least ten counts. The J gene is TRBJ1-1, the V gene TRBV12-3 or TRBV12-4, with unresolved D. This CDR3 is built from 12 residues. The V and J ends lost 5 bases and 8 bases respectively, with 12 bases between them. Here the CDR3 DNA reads TGTGCCAGCAGTCCCCCGGTCCAGGAAGCTTTCTTT. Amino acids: CASSPPVQEAFF.

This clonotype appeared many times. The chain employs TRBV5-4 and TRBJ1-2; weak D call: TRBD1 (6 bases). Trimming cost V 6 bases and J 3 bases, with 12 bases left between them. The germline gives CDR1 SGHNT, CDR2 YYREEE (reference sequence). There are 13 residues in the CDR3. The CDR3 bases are TGTGCCAGCAAGAGGGAGGGGGACTATGGCTACACCTTC. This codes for CASKREGDYGYTF.

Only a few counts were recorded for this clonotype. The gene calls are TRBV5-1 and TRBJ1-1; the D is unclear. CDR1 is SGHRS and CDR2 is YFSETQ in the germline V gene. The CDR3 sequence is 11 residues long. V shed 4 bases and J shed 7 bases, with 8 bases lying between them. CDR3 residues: CASSLSGEAFF. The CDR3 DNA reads TGCGCCAGCAGCCTCTCCGGTGAAGCTTTCTTT.

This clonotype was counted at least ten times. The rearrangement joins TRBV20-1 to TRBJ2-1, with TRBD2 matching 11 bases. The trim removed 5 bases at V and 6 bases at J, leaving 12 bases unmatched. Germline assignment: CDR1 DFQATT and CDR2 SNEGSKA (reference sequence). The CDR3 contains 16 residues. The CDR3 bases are TGCAGTGCTCGGCGGGGGGGACTAGCGGCCCCCAATGAGCAGTTCTTC. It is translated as CSARRGGLAAPNEQFF.

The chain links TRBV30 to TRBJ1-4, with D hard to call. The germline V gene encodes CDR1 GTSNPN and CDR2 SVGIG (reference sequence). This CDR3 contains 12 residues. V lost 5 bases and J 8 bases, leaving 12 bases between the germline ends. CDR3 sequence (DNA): TGTGCCTGGGCTACGGACGCCGAAAAACTGTTTTTT. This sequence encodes CAWATDAEKLFF. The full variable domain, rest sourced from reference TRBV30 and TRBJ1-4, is SQTIHQWPATLVQPVGSPLSLECTVEGTSNPNLYWYRQAAGRGLQLLFYSVGIGQISSEVPQNLSASRPQDRQFILSSKKLLLSDSGFYLCAWATDAEKLFFGSGTQLSVL.

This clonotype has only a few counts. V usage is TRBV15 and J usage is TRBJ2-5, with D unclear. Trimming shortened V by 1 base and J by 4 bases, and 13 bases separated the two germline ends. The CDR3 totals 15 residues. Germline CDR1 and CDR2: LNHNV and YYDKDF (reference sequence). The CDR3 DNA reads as TGTGCCACCAGCAGAGCCCCTTTAAGTGGAGAGACCCAGTACTTC. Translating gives CATSRAPLSGETQYF.

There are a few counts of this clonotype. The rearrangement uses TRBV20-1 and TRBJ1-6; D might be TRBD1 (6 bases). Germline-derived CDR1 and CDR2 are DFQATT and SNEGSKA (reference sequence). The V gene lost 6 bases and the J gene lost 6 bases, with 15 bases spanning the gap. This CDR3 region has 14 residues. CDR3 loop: CSAQDGGRNSPLHF. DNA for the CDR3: TGCAGTGCCCAGGACGGGGGGCGTAATTCACCCCTCCACTTT.

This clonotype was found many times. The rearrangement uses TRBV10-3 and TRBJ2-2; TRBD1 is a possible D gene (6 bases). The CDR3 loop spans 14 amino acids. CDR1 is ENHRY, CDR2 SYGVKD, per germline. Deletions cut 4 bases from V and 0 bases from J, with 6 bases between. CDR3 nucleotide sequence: TGTGCCATCAGTGCAGGGGCGAACACCGGGGAGCTGTTTTTT. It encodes CAISAGANTGELFF.

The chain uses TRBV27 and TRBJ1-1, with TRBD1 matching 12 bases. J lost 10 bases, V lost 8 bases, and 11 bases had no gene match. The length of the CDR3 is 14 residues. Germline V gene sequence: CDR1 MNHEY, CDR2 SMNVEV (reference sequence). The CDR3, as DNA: TGTGCCAGCTCTCCCGGGACAGGGGGCTTCCGAGCTTTCTTT. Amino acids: CASSPGTGGFRAFF.

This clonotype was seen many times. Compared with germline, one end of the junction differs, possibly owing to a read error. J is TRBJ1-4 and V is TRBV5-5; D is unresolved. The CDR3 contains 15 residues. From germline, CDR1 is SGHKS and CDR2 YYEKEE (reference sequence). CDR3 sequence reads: CASRPYKATNEKLFF. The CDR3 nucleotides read TGTGCCAGCAGGCCCTACAAGGCGACTAATGAAAAACTGTTTTTC.

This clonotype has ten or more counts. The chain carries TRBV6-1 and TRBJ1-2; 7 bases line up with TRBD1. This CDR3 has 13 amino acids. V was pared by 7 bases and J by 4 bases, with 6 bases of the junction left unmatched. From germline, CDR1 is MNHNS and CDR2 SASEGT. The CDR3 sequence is CASTSGTAYGYTF. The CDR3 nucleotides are TGTGCCAGCACCTCCGGGACAGCCTATGGCTACACCTTC.

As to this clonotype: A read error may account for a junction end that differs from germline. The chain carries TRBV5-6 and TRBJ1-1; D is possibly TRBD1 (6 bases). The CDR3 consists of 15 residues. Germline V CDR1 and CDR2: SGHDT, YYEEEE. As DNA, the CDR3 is TGTGCCAGCAGCTTGGCCGGACAGCGATACACTGAAGGTTTCTTT. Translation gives CASSLAGQRYTEGFF.

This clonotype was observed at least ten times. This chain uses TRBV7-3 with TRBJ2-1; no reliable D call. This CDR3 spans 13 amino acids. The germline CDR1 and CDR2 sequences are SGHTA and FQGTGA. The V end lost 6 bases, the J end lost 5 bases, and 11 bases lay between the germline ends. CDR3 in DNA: TGTGCCAGCAGACTGGACCTACACAATGAGCAGTTCTTC. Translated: CASRLDLHNEQFF. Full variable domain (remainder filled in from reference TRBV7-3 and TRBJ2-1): GAGVSQTPSNKVTEKGKYVELRCDPISGHTALYWYRQSLGQGPEFLIYFQGTGAADDSGLPNDRFFAVRPEGSVSTLKIQRTERGDSAVYLCASRLDLHNEQFFGPGTRLTVL.

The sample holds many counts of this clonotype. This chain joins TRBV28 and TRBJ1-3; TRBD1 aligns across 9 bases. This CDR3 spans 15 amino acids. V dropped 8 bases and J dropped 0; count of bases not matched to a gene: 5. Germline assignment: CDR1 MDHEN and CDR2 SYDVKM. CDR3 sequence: CASATGGFSGNTIYF. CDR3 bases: TGTGCCAGCGCGACAGGGGGATTCTCTGGAAACACCATATATTTT. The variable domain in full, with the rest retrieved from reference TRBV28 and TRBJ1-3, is DVKVTQSSRYLVKRTGEKVFLECVQDMDHENMFWYRQDPGLGLRLIYFSYDVKMKEKGDIPEGYSVSREKKERFSLILESASTNQTSMYLCASATGGFSGNTIYFGEGSWLTVV.